Listed below are T cell receptor beta chains from one sample, sequenced in a study of T-cell memory formation after mild COVID-19. TCRdb re-called the 5' RACE reads with MiXCR, one entry per CDR3 protein. The profile shows roughly 380,000 distinct CDR3 sequences, around 27% of them singletons. The sample consisted of PBMCs or a T cell subset sorted from them (not recorded which). These receptors were collected from an adult woman who had mild COVID-19 (a few samples of this study predate the infection). Cell type and time point are not known. The CDR3 runs from the conserved cysteine through the conserved F or W. A D gene is named only where the DNA matches it firmly. Where a row states a size, it is once, few, many or the class of an expanded clone; other rows omit it.

TRBD1,-,TRBJ1-2,TRBV4-1,TGCGCCAGCGCGCTCTCCGACAGGGCAAATGGCTACACCTTC,CASALSDRANGYTF
TRBD2,few,TRBJ2-1,TRBV5-1,TGCGCCAGCAGCTTGGAGGCGGGAGCGGCCTACAATGAGCAGTTCTTC,CASSLEAGAAYNEQFF
-,-,TRBJ1-4,TRBV9,TGTGCCAGCAGCGTAAGTCCCGACAGTAGTAATGAAAAACTGTTTTTT,CASSVSPDSSNEKLFF
-,-,TRBJ2-3,TRBV20-1,TGCAGTGCTAGAGCCCAAGGGGTAGATACGCAGTATTTT,CSARAQGVDTQYF
-,few,TRBJ1-1,TRBV10-3,TGTGCCATCAGGAGGGGGTTAGGCACTGAAGCTTTCTTT,CAIRRGLGTEAFF
-,few,TRBJ2-7,TRBV5-6,TGTGCCAGCAGCTTTATGCGATCGCGCGCATTCACATCCTACGAGCAGTACTTC,CASSFMRSRAFTSYEQYF
-,many,TRBJ1-4,TRBV5-6,TGTGCCAGCAGCTTGGCCGGGACGGCTGCAACTAATGAAAAACTGTTTTTT,CASSLAGTAATNEKLFF
TRBD2,-,TRBJ2-1,TRBV11-1,TGTGCCAGCAGTCAACTAGCGGGAACATACAATGAGCAGTTCTTC,CASSQLAGTYNEQFF
-,-,TRBJ2-3,TRBV4-2,TGTGCCAGCAGCCAAGATTTGGGCGGGTACACAGATACGCAGTATTTT,CASSQDLGGYTDTQYF
TRBD2,few,TRBJ2-3,TRBV7-9,TGTGCCAGCAGCGTTGGACTAGCGGGGAACACAGATACGCAGTATTTT,CASSVGLAGNTDTQYF
TRBD1,-,TRBJ2-7,TRBV7-8,TGTGCCAGCAGTTTCTGGGGGACAGGGGGATACGAGCAGTACTTC,CASSFWGTGGYEQYF
-,-,TRBJ2-1,TRBV5-1,TGCGCCAGCAGCCGGGGGGGACAGGGACTTAACAATGAGCAGTTCTTC,CASSRGGQGLNNEQFF
TRBD2,few,TRBJ2-5,TRBV4-2,TGTGCCAGCAGCCAAGATATCCCCCGAGTAGCGGGAGTGAGGGAGACCCAGTACTTC,CASSQDIPRVAGVRETQYF
TRBD1,few,TRBJ1-2,TRBV20-1,TGCAGTGCTAGGGGCAGGGACAGCTATGGCTACACCTTC,CSARGRDSYGYTF
-,-,TRBJ1-5,TRBV5-5,TGTGCCAGCAGTTTCACAGGAATCTATAGCAATCAGCCCCAGCATTTT,CASSFTGIYSNQPQHF
TRBD1,few,TRBJ2-2,TRBV15,TGTGCCACCAGCAGAATGGACAGGGTGAACACCGGGGAGCTGTTTTTT,CATSRMDRVNTGELFF
TRBD1,-,TRBJ1-1,TRBV6-5,TGTGCCAGCAGTTACTCGGAGGGGACAGGGCTGAACACTGAAGCTTTCTTT,CASSYSEGTGLNTEAFF
TRBD1,-,TRBJ1-2,TRBV5-1,TGCGCCAGCAGCTTGACAGGGGGAACTAACTATGGCTACACCTTC,CASSLTGGTNYGYTF
-,-,TRBJ2-7,TRBV24-1,TGTGCCACCAGTGATAAGACTAACTTCGGGGACGAGCAGTACTTC,CATSDKTNFGDEQYF
-,-,TRBJ2-7,TRBV20-1,TGCAGTGCTAGAGGGGACAACTACGAGCAGTACTTC,CSARGDNYEQYF
-,few,TRBJ2-7,TRBV12-3/TRBV12-4,TGTGCCAGCAGTTTTGACTCGAACTACGAGCAGTACTTC,CASSFDSNYEQYF
-,-,TRBJ2-3,TRBV5-1,TGCGCCAGCAGCGTATTTAGCACAGATACGCAGTATTTT,CASSVFSTDTQYF
-,few,TRBJ1-1,TRBV20-1,TGCAGTGGGATACTCCAAGAGCGGTCTCCGGGGACTGAAGCTTTCTTT,CSGILQERSPGTEAFF
-,few,TRBJ2-3,TRBV29-1,TGCAGCGTTGAAGATAATAAGCGGACCACAGATACGCAGTATTTT,CSVEDNKRTTDTQYF
-,many,TRBJ2-5,TRBV5-6,TGTGCCAGCAGCGGGAACCGGGAGACCCAGTACTTC,CASSGNRETQYF
-,few,TRBJ1-1,TRBV6-6,TGTGCCAGCACCCTAGGGGTAAGGTTAGGATACACTGAAGCTTTCTTT,CASTLGVRLGYTEAFF
-,-,TRBJ2-7,TRBV6-5,TGTGCCAGCAGTTCGGGCCCAGCTTTCTACGAGCAGTACTTC,CASSSGPAFYEQYF
TRBD2,-,TRBJ2-1,TRBV7-3,TGTGCCAGCAGCTTTAGCGGGGTCAATGAGCAGTTCTTC,CASSFSGVNEQFF
-,-,TRBJ2-3,TRBV11-1,TGTGCCAGCAGCTTATGGAGGTCATCCACAGATACGCAGTATTTT,CASSLWRSSTDTQYF
TRBD2,few,TRBJ2-1,TRBV5-4,TGTGCCAGCAGAAAGCGGGGGGCCCCATACAATGAGCAGTTCTTC,CASRKRGAPYNEQFF
TRBD2,few,TRBJ2-3,TRBV4-3,TGCGCCAGCAGCCAAGTCCCTAGCGGGAGCACAGATACGCAGTATTTT,CASSQVPSGSTDTQYF
-,-,TRBJ2-2,TRBV5-6,TGTGCCAGCAGCTTAGGAGGTCCGGACACCGGGGAGCTGTTTTTT,CASSLGGPDTGELFF
-,-,TRBJ2-7,TRBV21-1,TGTGCCAGCAGCACGCAATGTTCCTACGAGCAGTACTTC,CASSTQCSYEQYF
-,-,TRBJ1-2,TRBV9,TGTGCCAGCAGCGTAGACAGGACCCTTAACTATGGCTACACCTTC,CASSVDRTLNYGYTF
-,-,TRBJ1-1,TRBV9,TGTGCCAGCAGCGTAGGGAACCTGAACACTGAAGCTTTCTTT,CASSVGNLNTEAFF